This is a list of T cell receptor beta chains from one sample in a study of CD8+CD57+ T cells in acquired aplastic anemia. TCRdb processed the reads anew with MiXCR; each CDR3 protein has one entry. The sample holds roughly 170,000 distinct CDR3 sequences; 63% are singletons and the top ten take about 41%. The sample taken for sequencing was sorted CD4+, CD8+, or CD8+CD57+ T cells (not recorded which) from PBMCs. The receptors here all came from a human donor in good health. CDR3s include the opening cysteine and the closing phenylalanine or tryptophan. Fields, in order: CDR3 DNA, CDR3 protein, V gene, clone size, J gene, D gene. A D gene is named only where the DNA matches it firmly. Clone size appears in some rows only: once, few, many, or a class for an expanded clone.

TGCAGTGCCGGGAGTTCTCCTTCACCCCTCCACAGGGGTTTAAGGTCTGGGGCCAACGTCCTGACTTTC CSAGSSPSPLHRGLRSGANVLTF TRBV20-1 . TRBJ2-6 .
TGTGCCAGCAGTGGAACGACTAGCGGGGGGGCCAAGAGCACAGATACGCAGTATTTT CASSGTTSGGAKSTDTQYF TRBV6-1 . TRBJ2-3 TRBD2
TGTGCCAGCAGCCCCGGGACAGGGCAAAATCAGCCCCAGCATTTT CASSPGTGQNQPQHF TRBV7-6 . TRBJ1-5 TRBD1
TGTGCCAGCAGTTTAGCGCCAAGTAATGAAAAACTGTTTTTT CASSLAPSNEKLFF TRBV12-3/TRBV12-4 many TRBJ1-4 .
TGTGCCAGCAGCTTGAGGGGAGGTGGACAGGGGCTGCTTGGCGAGCAGTACTTC CASSLRGGGQGLLGEQYF TRBV7-9 . TRBJ2-7 TRBD1
TGTGCCAGCAGTGACCAGAGATTAAGTCCTTTCTTT CASSDQRLSPFF TRBV2 . TRBJ1-1 .
TGCGCCAGCGGAAGGGAGCTACGAGACTCAGGGGAGACCCAGTACTTC CASGRELRDSGETQYF TRBV5-1 . TRBJ2-5 .
TGCGCCAGCAGCCAGAGGACAGGGGCTGAAGCTTTCTTT CASSQRTGAEAFF TRBV4-1 many TRBJ1-1 TRBD1
TGCAGCGGACTGTTTCGGGACAGGGGCTACGAGCAGTACTTC CSGLFRDRGYEQYF TRBV29-1 many TRBJ2-7 TRBD1
TGTGCCAGCAGTTACACGGGGACAGGGGAAAACACTGAAGCTTTCTTT CASSYTGTGENTEAFF TRBV6-5 . TRBJ1-1 TRBD1
TGTGCCACCAGCAGAGATCGGGGGGGGGGGACGCACACTGAAGCTTTCTTT CATSRDRGGGTHTEAFF TRBV15 . TRBJ1-1 .
TGCAGTGCTAGAGATGGCCAGCGCTCCGGAATGGAGCAGTACTTC CSARDGQRSGMEQYF TRBV20-1 . TRBJ2-7 .
TGTGCCAGCAGTGTCCCTGGGTCTTACCAGCGTCCCTACGAGCAGTACTTC CASSVPGSYQRPYEQYF TRBV6-1 many TRBJ2-7 .
TGTGCCAGTAGCGGGTACACTGAAGCTTTCTTT CASSGYTEAFF TRBV19 many TRBJ1-1 .
TGTGCCAGCAGTTTAGGGGATTTGGTCTACGAGCAGTACTTC CASSLGDLVYEQYF TRBV12-3/TRBV12-4 . TRBJ2-7 .
TGTGCCAGCAGCCAGCAGGGAGCTGAGGAGCAGTACTTC CASSQQGAEEQYF TRBV3-1 . TRBJ2-7 .